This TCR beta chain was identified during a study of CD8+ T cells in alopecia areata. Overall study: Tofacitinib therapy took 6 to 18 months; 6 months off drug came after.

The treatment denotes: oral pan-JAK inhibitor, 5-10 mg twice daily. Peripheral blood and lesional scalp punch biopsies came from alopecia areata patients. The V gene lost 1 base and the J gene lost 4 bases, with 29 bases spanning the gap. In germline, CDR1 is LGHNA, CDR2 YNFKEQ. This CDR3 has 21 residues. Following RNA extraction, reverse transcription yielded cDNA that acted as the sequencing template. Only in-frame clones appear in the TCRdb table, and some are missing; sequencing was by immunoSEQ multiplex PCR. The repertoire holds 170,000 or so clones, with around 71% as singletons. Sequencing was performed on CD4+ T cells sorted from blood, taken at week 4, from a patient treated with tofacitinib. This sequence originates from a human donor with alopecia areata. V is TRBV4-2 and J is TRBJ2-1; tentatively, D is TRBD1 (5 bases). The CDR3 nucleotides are TGTGCCAGCAGCCAAGTCTGGCAGGCCAGGGTGCTGGGTGCTAATTACAATGAGCAGTTCTTC. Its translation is CASSQVWQARVLGANYNEQFF.